These T cell receptor beta chains were read from a single sample in a study of blood T cell repertoires in COVID-19. Measured with immunoSEQ multiplex PCR; TCRdb has only the in-frame clones, and not every one. The sample holds 200,000 to 300,000 clones, around 89% seen once. Material for sequencing was peripheral blood. The receptor set was obtained from a woman aged 25 to 39 with COVID-19, enrolled during active disease. The CDR3 runs from the conserved cysteine through the conserved F or W. D genes are given only for firm matches. Clone sizes are given selectively: once, few, many, or a class where the clone is expanded.

>TRBJ1-1|-|-|TRBV2
CASRETQNTEAFF
>TRBJ2-1|TRBD2|-|TRBV30
CAWSVGSGRANEQFF
>TRBJ1-1|-|-|TRBV5-1
CASTTGGGPTTEAFF
>TRBJ2-7|TRBD1|-|TRBV2
CASSRTGAGEQYF
>TRBJ2-5|-|-|TRBV7-2
CASSTPGNSNQETQYF
>TRBJ1-5|-|-|TRBV12-3/TRBV12-4
CASSPRTAEPQHF
>TRBJ1-6|TRBD1|-|TRBV11-2
CASSLDHPGTGAGNSPLHF
>TRBJ1-4|-|-|TRBV4-3
CASSQEKAGRGWANEKLFF
>TRBJ2-1|-|-|TRBV7-2
CASSFSRSSYNEQFF
>TRBJ2-7|-|-|TRBV5-4
CASSLTGFDEQYF
>TRBJ1-2|-|-|TRBV6-6
CASSYASGGPPGYTF
>TRBJ1-1|TRBD1|-|TRBV19
CASSMTGGTEAFF
>TRBJ2-5|-|many|TRBV12-5
CASGLTIGGTGHQETQYF
>TRBJ2-6|-|-|TRBV7-2
CASSPSSGANVLTF
>TRBJ2-5|TRBD2|-|TRBV7-9
CASTNHPGLAGEETQYF
>TRBJ2-1|TRBD2|-|TRBV4-3
CASSPGTSGGYNEQFF
>TRBJ2-7|-|-|TRBV19
CARRTYEQYF
>TRBJ2-2|TRBD2|-|TRBV5-8
CASSGGRRLALGELFF
>TRBJ2-1|TRBD2|-|TRBV3-1/TRBV3-2
CASSQGTTSGRGRSYNEQFF
>TRBJ1-6|TRBD1|once|TRBV28
CASRGSFRTGYNSPLHF
>TRBJ2-5|-|-|TRBV9
CASSKRGLREETQYF
>TRBJ2-1|-|-|TRBV6-6
CASSYSDNYNEQFF
>TRBJ2-3|-|-|TRBV9
CASSPGSSGANTQYF
>TRBJ2-2|-|-|TRBV6-1
CASGQENTGELFF
>TRBJ1-5|-|-|TRBV6-4
CASSPRESDQPQHF
>TRBJ2-3|-|-|TRBV9
CASSAGVDTQYF
>TRBJ2-1|-|-|TRBV13
CASSAVYTSEQFF
>TRBJ1-1|-|-|TRBV19
CASSIRGADTEAFF
>TRBJ2-3|TRBD2|-|TRBV6-4
CASSANGLAGVGDTQYF
>TRBJ2-1|-|-|TRBV9
CASSPRDTVTYNEQFF
>TRBJ2-2|-|-|TRBV7-7
CASSPYRDSGELFF
>TRBJ2-3|TRBD1|-|TRBV4-1
CASSLGGQGTDTQYF
>TRBJ2-1|TRBD1|-|TRBV7-2
CASSRGGQGYYNEQFF
>TRBJ2-1|-|large|TRBV29-1
CSVHYLNRIWSYNEQFF
>TRBJ1-2|-|-|TRBV29-1
CSVPWGEDGYTF
>TRBJ2-1|TRBD2|-|TRBV2
CASSASGRYNEQFF
>TRBJ1-6|TRBD1|-|TRBV6-6
CASSYSAGGSSPLHF
>TRBJ1-2|-|-|TRBV29-1
CSVENLGAGGYTF
>TRBJ2-1|-|-|TRBV4-3
CASSQDPPRFTSYNEQFF
>TRBJ1-2|-|-|TRBV28
CASLRDSGTYYGYTF
>TRBJ1-1|-|-|TRBV4-1
CASSLIFVNTEAFF
>TRBJ1-6|TRBD1|-|TRBV3-1/TRBV3-2
CASSQDGTGGSPLHF
>TRBJ1-4|-|few|TRBV7-9
CASSLATWSEKLFF
>TRBJ2-1|TRBD2|-|TRBV6-2/TRBV6-3
CASSYGAGGVNEQFF
>TRBJ2-2|-|-|TRBV6-5
CASSRGTGELFF
>TRBJ1-5|-|once|TRBV6-6
CASRSSEPQHF
>TRBJ2-5|TRBD1|-|TRBV29-1
CSVEGRTGGREETQYF
>TRBJ1-5|TRBD1|-|TRBV7-8
CASSPQTGAWDQPQHF
>TRBJ2-5|TRBD1|-|TRBV19
CASSVDRSQETQYF
>TRBJ2-4|TRBD1|-|TRBV29-1
CSVVRDRGPNIQYF
>TRBJ2-4|-|-|TRBV2
CASTGRAKNIQYF
>TRBJ1-5|-|-|TRBV28
CASSRGLVQPQHF
>TRBJ2-5|TRBD2|-|TRBV5-1
CASSLERGRDLQETQYF
>TRBJ1-1|-|-|TRBV7-8
CATSRSNTEAFF
>TRBJ2-3|TRBD2|-|TRBV7-8
CASSLPYGRAVDTQYF
>TRBJ2-5|TRBD2|-|TRBV11-2
CASSPRTSGGEYF
>TRBJ2-3|-|once|TRBV11-2
CASSLEAGNGGTDTQYF
>TRBJ1-3|TRBD1|-|TRBV3-1/TRBV3-2
CASSPPRKQGFTVNTIYF
>TRBJ1-2|-|few|TRBV7-9
CASSLVDRDYGYTF